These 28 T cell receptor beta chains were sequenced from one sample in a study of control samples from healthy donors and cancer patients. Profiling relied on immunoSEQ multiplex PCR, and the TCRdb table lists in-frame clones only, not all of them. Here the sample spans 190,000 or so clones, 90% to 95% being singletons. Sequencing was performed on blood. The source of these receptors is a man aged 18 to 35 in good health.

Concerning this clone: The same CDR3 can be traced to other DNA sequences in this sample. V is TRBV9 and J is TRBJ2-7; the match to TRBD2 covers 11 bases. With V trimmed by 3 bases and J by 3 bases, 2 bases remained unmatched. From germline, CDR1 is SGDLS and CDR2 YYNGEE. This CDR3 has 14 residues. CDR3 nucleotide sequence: TGTGCCAGCAGCGGAACTAGCGGGGGCTACGAGCAGTACTTC. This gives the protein CASSGTSGGYEQYF. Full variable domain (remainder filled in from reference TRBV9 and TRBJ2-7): DSGVTQTPKHLITATGQRVTLRCSPRSGDLSVYWYQQSLDQGLQFLIQYYNGEERAKGNILERFSAQQFPDLHSELNLSSLELGDSALYFCASSGTSGGYEQYFGPGTRLTVT.

CDR3 region: CASSEELLGLGRGDTQYF. CDR3 bases: TGTGCCAGCAGTGAAGAACTTTTGGGACTAGGGAGAGGAGATACGCAGTATTTT. This chain uses TRBV6-1 with TRBJ2-3; 8 nucleotides match TRBD2. Germline trimming cut 1 base from V and 5 bases from J; bases unmatched to any gene: 14. The CDR3 loop spans 18 amino acids. CDR1 MNHNS and CDR2 SASEGT come from the germline V gene.

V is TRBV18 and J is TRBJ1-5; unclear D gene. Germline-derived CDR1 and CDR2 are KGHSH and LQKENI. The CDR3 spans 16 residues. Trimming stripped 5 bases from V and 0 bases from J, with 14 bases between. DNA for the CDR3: TGTGCCAGCTCATCTACCCAAGCCGTTAGCAATCAGCCCCAGCATTTT. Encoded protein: CASSSTQAVSNQPQHF.

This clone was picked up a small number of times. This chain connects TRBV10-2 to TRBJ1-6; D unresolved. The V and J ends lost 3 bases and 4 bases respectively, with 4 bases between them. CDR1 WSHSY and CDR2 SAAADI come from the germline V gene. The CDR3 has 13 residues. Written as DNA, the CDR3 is TGCGCCAGCAGTGAAGCGTATAATTCACCCCTCCACTTT. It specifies CASSEAYNSPLHF.

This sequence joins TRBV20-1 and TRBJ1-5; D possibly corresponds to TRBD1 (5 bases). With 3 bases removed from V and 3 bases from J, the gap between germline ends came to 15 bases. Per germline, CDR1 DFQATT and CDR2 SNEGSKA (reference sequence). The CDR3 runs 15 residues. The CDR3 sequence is CSASSGANNNQPQHF. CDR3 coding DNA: TGCAGTGCTAGTTCCGGGGCGAATAACAATCAGCCCCAGCATTTT.

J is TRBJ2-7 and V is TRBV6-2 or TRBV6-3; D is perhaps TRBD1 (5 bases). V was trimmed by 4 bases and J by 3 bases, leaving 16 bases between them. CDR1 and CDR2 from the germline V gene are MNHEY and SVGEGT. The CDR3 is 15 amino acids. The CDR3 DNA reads TGTGCCAGCAGTTCGCCCTCTCGACAGATCTACGAGCAGTACTTC. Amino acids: CASSSPSRQIYEQYF.

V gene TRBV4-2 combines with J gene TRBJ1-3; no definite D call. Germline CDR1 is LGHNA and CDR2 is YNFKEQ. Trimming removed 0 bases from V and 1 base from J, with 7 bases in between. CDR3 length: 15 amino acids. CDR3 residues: CASSQEGASGNTIYF. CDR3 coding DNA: TGTGCCAGCAGCCAAGAGGGAGCATCTGGAAACACCATATATTTT.

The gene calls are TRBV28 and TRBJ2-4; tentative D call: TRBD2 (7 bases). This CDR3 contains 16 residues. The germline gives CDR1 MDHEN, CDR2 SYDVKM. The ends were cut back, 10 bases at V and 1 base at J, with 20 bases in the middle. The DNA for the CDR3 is TGTGCCACCATTACGAGAGGGGGGGAGGCCAAAAACATTCAGTACTTC. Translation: CATITRGGEAKNIQYF.

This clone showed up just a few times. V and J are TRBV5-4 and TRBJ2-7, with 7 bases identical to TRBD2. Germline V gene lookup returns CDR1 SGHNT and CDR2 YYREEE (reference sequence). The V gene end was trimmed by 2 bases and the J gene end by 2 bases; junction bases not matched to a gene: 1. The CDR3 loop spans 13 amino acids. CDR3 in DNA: TGTGCCAGCAGCTTTCGGGGGGCCTACGAGCAGTACTTC. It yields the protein CASSFRGAYEQYF.

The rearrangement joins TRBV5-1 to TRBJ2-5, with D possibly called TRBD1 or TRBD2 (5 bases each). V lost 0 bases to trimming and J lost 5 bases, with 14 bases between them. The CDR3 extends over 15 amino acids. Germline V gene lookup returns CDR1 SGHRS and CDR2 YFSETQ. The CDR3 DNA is TGCGCCAGCAGCTTGGTTGGGGACGGACGGGAGACCCAGTACTTC. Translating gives CASSLVGDGRETQYF.

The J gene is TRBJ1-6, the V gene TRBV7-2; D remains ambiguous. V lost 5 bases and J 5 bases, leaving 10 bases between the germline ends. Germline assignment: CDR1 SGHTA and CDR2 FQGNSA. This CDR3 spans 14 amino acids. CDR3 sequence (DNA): TGTGCCAGCAGCAGACGGACCAATAATTCACCCCTCCACTTT. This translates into CASSRRTNNSPLHF.

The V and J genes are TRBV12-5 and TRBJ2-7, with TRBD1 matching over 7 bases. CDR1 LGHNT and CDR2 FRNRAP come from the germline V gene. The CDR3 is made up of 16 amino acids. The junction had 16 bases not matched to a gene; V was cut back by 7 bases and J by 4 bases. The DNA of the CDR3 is TGTGCTAGTGTCCCCCGCAGCGAGACAGGGTTTTACGAGCAGTACTTC. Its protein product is CASVPRSETGFYEQYF.

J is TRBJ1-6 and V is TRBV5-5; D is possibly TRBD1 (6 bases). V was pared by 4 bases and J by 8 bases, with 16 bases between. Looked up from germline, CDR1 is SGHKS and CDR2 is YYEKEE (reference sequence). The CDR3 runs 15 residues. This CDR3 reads CASSQGDRLDSPLHF. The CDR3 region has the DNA TGTGCCAGCAGCCAGGGTGACAGGTTGGATTCACCCCTCCACTTT.

CDR3 nucleotide sequence: TGTGCCAGCAGTGTCCGGGACAGGGTTGATTCACCCCTCCACTTT. Translated, it gives CASSVRDRVDSPLHF. The gene calls are TRBV2 and TRBJ1-6, with TRBD1 matching 9 bases. With V trimmed by 4 bases and J by 8 bases, 6 bases remained unmatched. There are 15 residues in the CDR3. Germline V gene data show CDR1 as SNHLY and CDR2 as FYNNEI.

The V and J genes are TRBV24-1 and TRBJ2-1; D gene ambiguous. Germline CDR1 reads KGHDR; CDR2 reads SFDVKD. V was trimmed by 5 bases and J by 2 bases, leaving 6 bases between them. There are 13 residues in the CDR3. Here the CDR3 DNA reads TGTGCCACCAGTGCCCCACCCTACAATGAGCAGTTCTTC. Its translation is CATSAPPYNEQFF.

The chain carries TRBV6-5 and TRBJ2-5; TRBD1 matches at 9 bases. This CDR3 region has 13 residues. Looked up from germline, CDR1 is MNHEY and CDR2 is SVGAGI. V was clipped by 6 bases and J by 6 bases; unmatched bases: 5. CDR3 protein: CASRGTGRQTQYF. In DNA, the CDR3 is TGTGCCAGCAGGGGGACAGGGAGACAGACCCAGTACTTC.

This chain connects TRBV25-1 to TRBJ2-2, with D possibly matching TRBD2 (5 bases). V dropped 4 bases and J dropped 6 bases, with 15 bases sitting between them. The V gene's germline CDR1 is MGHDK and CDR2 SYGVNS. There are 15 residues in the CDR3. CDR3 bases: TGTGCCAGCAGTGCGGAACTACGGGGTCCCGGGGAGCTGTTTTTT. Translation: CASSAELRGPGELFF.

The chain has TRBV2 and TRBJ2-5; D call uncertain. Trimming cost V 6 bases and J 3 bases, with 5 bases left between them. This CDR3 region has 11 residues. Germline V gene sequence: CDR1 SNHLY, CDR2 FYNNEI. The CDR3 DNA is TGTGCCAGCAGCCACAAAGAGACCCAGTACTTC. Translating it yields CASSHKETQYF.

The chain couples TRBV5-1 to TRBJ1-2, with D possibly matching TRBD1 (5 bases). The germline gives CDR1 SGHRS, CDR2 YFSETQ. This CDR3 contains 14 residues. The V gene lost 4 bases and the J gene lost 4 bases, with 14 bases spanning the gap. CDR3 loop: CASSLPRGAYGYTF. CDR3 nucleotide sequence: TGCGCCAGCAGCCTCCCTCGGGGCGCCTATGGCTACACCTTC.

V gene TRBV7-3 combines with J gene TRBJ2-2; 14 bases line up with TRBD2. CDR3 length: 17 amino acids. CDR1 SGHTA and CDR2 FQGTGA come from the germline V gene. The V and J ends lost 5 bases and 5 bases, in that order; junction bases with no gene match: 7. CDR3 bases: TGTGCCAGCAGCCCCCCTGGGACTAGCGGGGGAACCGGGGAGCTGTTTTTT. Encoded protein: CASSPPGTSGGTGELFF.

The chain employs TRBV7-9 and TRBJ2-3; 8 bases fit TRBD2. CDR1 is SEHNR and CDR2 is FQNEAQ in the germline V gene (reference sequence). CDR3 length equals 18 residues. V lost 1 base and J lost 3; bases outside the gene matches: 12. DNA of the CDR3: TGTGCCAGCAGCTTAGTAAGTCCCTTAGCGGGGAGGACAGATACGCAGTATTTT. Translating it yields CASSLVSPLAGRTDTQYF.

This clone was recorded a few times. Written as DNA, the CDR3 is TGTGCCAGCAGCTTAGCAGGGTCTGGAAACACCATATATTTT. Translating gives CASSLAGSGNTIYF. V usage is TRBV5-4 and J usage is TRBJ1-3, with a tentative D call TRBD1 (5 bases). Trimming cost V 2 bases and J 1 base, with 7 bases left between them. The germline CDR1 and CDR2 sequences are SGHNT and YYREEE (reference sequence). CDR3 length equals 14 residues.

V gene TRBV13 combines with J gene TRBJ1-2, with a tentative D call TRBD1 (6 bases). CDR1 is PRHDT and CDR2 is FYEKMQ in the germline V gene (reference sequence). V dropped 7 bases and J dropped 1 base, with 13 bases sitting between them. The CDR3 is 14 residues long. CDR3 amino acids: CASKAPGDNYGYTF. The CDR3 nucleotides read TGTGCCAGCAAGGCCCCAGGGGATAACTATGGCTACACCTTC.

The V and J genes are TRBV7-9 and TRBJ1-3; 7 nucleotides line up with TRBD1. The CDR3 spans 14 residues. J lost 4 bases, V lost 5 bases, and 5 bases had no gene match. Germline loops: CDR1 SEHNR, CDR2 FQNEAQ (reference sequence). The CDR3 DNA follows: TGTGCCAGCAGCACTGACAGGGACGGAAACACCATATATTTT. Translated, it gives CASSTDRDGNTIYF. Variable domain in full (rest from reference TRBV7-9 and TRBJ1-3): DTGVSQNPRHKITKRGQNVTFRCDPISEHNRLYWYRQTLGQGPEFLTYFQNEAQLEKSRLLSDRFSAERPKGSFSTLEIQRTEQGDSAMYLCASSTDRDGNTIYFGEGSWLTVV.

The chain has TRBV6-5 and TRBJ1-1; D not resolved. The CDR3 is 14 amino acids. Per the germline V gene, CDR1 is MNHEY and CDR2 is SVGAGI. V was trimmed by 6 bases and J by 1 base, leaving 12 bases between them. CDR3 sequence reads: CASSRLQRNTEAFF. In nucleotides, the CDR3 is TGTGCCAGCAGCCGTTTACAGCGGAACACTGAAGCTTTCTTT.

Written as DNA, the CDR3 is TGTGCCAGCCCGGGACGATACACCGGGGAGCTGTTTTTT. Translating gives CASPGRYTGELFF. This chain links TRBV6-5 with TRBJ2-2, with D perhaps assigned TRBD1 or TRBD2 (5 bases each). This CDR3 has 13 residues. The V gene lost 8 bases and the J gene lost 3 bases, with 10 bases spanning the gap. Germline assignment: CDR1 MNHEY and CDR2 SVGAGI.

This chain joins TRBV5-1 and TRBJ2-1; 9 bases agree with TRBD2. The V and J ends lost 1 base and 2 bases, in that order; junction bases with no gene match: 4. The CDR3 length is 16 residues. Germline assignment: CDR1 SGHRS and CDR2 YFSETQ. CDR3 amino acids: CASSLISGGTYNEQFF. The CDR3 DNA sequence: TGCGCCAGCAGCTTGATCAGCGGGGGGACCTACAATGAGCAGTTCTTC.

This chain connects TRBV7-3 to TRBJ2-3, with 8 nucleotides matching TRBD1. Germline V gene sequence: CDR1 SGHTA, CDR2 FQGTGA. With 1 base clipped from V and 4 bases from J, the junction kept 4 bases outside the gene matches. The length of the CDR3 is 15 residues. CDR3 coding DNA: TGTGCCAGCAGCTTAATGGGACAGGACCCAGATACGCAGTATTTT. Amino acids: CASSLMGQDPDTQYF.